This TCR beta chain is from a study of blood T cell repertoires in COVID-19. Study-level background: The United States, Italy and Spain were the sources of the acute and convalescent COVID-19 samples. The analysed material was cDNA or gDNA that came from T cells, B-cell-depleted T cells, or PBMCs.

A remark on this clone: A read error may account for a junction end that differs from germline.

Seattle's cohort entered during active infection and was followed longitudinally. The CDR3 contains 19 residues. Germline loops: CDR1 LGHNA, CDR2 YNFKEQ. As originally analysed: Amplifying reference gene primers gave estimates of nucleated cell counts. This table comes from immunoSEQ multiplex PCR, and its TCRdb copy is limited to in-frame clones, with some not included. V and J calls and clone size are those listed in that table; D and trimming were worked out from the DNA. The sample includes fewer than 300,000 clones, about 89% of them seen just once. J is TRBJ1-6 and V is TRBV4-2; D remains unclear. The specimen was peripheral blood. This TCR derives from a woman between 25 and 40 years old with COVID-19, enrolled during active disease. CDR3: CASSEEAPDPGSYNSPLHF. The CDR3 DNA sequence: TGTGCCAGCAGCGAAGAGGCCCCTGACCCGGGCTCCTATAATTCACCCCTCCACTTT.